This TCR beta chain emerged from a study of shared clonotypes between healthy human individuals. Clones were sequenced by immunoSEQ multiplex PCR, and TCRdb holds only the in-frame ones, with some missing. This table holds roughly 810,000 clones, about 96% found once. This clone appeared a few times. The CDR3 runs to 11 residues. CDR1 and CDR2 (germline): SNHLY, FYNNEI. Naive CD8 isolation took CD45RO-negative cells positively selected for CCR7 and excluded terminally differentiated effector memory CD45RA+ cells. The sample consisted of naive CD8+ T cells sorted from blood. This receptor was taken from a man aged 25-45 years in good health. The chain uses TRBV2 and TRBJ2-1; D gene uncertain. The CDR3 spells CGASGENEQFF. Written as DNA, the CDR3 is TGTGGGGCTAGTGGGGAAAATGAGCAGTTCTTC.